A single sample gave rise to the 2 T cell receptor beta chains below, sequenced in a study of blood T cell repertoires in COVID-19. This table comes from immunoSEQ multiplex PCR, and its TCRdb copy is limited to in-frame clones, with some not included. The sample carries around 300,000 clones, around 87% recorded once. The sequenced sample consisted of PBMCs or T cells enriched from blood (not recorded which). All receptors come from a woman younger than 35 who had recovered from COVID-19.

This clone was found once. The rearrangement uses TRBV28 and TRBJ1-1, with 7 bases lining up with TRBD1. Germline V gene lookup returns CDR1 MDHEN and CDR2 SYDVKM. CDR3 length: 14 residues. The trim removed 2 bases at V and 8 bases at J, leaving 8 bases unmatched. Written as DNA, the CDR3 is TGTGCCAGCAGTTTAGGACAGGCCTCTTTAGAAGCTTTCTTT. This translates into CASSLGQASLEAFF.

For the CDR3, the DNA is TGTGCCAGCAGTCCCCGGACAGGGCCCAGGTTAGCTTTCTTT. It encodes CASSPRTGPRLAFF. The chain combines TRBV27 with TRBJ1-1; 8 bases are shared with TRBD1. The V segment lost 5 bases and the J segment 10 bases; nucleotides outside the gene matches: 12. Germline-derived CDR1 and CDR2 are MNHEY and SMNVEV (reference sequence). This CDR3 is 14 amino acids long.